The entry below describes one TCR beta chain. The read stops 3 residues short of the end of the CDR3; the missing end is completed from the germline J gene. These data belong to a study of T cells in women clearing cervical HPV infection. Genomic DNA, averaging roughly 1,200 ng per sample, yielded TCR beta CDR3 via immunoSEQ. Sequenced by immunoSEQ multiplex PCR; TCRdb stores in-frame clones only, minus some. This sample contains 45,000 to 50,000 clones. This CDR3 has 13 residues. V lost 3 bases to trimming and J lost 2 bases, with 7 bases between them. Per germline, CDR1 MNHNS and CDR2 SASEGT. Material: blood buffy coat. This TCR came from a woman between 18 and 75 years old with a cervical HPV16 infection that either progressed to CIN3+ or cleared (not recorded which). The chain joins TRBV6-1 to TRBJ1-2, with unresolved D. The covered CDR3 bases are TGTGCCAGCAGTGAGCGGGAGAACTATGGC. Its protein product is CASSERENYG. In full, the CDR3 reads CASSERENYGYTF.